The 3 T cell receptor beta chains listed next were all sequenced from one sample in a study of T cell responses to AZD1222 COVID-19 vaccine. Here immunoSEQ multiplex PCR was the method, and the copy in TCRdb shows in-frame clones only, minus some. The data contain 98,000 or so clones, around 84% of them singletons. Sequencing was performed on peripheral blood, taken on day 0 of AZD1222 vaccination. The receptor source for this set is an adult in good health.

The CDR3 region is CASRDGGSYETQYF. The CDR3 nucleotides read TGTGCCAGTAGGGATGGGGGGTCGTATGAGACCCAGTACTTC. The chain couples TRBV19 to TRBJ2-5, with D possibly TRBD2 on 6 matching bases. Germline CDR1 LNHDA, CDR2 SQIVND (reference sequence). Trimming removed 6 bases from V and 5 bases from J, with 16 bases in between. The CDR3 length is 14 residues.

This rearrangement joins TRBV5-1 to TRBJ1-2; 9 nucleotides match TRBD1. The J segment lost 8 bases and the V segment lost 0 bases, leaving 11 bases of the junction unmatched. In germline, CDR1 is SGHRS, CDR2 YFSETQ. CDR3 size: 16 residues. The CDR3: CASSLAVGGTGTGYTF. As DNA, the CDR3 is TGCGCCAGCAGCTTGGCAGTGGGAGGGACAGGGACCGGCTACACCTTC.

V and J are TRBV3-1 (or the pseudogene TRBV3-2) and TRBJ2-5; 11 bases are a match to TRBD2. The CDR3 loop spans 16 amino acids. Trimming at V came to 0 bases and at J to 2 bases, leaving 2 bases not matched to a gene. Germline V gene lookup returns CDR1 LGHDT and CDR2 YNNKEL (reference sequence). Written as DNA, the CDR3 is TGTGCCAGCAGCCAAGATCTAGCGGGGGGTCAAGAGACCCAGTACTTC. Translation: CASSQDLAGGQETQYF.